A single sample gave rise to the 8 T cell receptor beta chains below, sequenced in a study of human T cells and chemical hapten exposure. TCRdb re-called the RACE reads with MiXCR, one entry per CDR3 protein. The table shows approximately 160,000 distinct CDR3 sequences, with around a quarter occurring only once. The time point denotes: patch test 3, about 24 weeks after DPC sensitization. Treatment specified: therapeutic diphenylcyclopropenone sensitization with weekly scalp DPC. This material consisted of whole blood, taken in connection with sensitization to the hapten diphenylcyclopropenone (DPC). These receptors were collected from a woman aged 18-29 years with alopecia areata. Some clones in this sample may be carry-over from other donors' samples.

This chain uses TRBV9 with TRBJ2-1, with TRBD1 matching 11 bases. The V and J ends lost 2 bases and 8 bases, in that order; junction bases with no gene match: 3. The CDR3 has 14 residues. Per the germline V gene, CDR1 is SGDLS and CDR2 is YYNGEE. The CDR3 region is CASSVGTGGYEQFF. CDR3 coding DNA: TGTGCCAGCAGCGTCGGGACAGGGGGGTATGAGCAGTTCTTC.

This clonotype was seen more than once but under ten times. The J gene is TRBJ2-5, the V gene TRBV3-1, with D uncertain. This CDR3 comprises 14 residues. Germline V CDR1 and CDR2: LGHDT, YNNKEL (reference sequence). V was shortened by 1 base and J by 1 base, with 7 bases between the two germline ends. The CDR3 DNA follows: TGTGCCAGCAGCCAAGTACAGATCCAAGAGACCCAGTACTTC. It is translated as CASSQVQIQETQYF.

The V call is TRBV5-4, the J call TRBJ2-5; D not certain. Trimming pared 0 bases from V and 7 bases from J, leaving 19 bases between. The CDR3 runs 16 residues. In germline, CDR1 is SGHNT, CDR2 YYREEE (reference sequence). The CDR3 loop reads CASSLAAVGQAMTQYF. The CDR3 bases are TGTGCCAGCAGCTTGGCCGCGGTAGGGCAGGCGATGACCCAGTACTTC.

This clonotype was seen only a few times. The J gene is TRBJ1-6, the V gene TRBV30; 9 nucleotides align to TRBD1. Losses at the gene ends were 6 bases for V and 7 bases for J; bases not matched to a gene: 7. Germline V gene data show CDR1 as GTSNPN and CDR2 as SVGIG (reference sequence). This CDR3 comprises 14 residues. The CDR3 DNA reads TGTGCCTGTCTACAGGGGGCAAGGAATTCACCCCTCCACTTT. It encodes CACLQGARNSPLHF.

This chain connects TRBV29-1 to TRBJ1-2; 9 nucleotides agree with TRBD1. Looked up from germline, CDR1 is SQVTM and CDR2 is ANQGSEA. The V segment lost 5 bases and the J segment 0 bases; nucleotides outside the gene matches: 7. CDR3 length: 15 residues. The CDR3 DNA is TGCAGCGTTCCCGGGACAGGGTCCACTAACTATGGCTACACCTTC. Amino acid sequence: CSVPGTGSTNYGYTF.

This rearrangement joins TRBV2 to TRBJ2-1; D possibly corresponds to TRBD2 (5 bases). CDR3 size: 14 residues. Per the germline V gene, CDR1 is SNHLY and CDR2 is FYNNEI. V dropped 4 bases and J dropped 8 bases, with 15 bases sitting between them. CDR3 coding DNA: TGTGCCAGCAGTGGGCGGGTTCGGGTCGATGAGCAGTTCTTC. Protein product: CASSGRVRVDEQFF.

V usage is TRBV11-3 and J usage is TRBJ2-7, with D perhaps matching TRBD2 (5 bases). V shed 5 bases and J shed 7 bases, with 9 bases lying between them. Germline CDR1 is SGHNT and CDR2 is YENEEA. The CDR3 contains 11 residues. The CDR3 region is CASSNRGEQYF. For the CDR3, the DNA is TGTGCCAGCAGCAATAGAGGGGAGCAGTACTTC.

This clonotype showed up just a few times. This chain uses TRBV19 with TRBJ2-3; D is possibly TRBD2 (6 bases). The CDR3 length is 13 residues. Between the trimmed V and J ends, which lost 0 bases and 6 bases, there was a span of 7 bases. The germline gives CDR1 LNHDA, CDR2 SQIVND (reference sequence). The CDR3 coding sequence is TGTGCCAGTAGTATAGATCGGGGGGATACGCAGTATTTT. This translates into CASSIDRGDTQYF.